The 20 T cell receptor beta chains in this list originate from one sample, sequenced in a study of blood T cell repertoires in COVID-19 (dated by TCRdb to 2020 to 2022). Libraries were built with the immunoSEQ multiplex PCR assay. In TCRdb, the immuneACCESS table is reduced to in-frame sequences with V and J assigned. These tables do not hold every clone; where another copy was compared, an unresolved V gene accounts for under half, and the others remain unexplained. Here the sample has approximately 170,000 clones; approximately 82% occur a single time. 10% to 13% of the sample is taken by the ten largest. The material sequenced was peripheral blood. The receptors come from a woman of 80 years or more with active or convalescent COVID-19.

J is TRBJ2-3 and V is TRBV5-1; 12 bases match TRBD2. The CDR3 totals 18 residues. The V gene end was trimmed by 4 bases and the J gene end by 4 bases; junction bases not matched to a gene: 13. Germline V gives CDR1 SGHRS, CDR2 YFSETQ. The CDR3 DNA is TGCGCCAGCAGCGACAGGGGTTTGCTAGCGGGAGGGCCAGATACGCAGTATTTT. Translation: CASSDRGLLAGGPDTQYF. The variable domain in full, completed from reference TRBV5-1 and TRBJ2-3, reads KAGVTQTPRYLIKTRGQQVTLSCSPISGHRSVSWYQQTPGQGLQFLFEYFSETQRNKGNFPGRFSGRQFSNSRSEMNVSTLELGDSALYLCASSDRGLLAGGPDTQYFGPGTRLTVL.

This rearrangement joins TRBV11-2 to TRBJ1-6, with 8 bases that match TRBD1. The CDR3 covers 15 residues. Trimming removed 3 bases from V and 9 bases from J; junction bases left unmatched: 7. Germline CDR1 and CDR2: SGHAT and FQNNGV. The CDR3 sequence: CASSFTPGGGSPLHF. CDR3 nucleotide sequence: TGTGCCAGCAGCTTTACCCCAGGGGGCGGTTCACCCCTCCACTTT.

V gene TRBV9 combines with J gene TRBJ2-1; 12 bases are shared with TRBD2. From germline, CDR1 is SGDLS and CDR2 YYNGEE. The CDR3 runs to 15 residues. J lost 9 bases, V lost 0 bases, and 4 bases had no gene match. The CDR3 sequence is CASSVAGTSGLEQFF. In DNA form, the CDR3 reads TGTGCCAGCAGCGTAGCAGGGACTAGCGGGCTTGAGCAGTTCTTC.

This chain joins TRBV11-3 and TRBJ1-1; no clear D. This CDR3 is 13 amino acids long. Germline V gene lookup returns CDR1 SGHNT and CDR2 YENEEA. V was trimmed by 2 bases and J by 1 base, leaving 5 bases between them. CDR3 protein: CASSLTPNTEAFF. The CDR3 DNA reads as TGTGCCAGCAGCTTAACACCGAACACTGAAGCTTTCTTT.

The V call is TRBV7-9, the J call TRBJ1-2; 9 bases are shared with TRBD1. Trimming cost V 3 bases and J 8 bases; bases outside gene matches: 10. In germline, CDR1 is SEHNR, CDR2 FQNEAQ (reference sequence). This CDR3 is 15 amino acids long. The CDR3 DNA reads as TGTGCCAGCAGCTTCGGGACAGGGTCTATGTGGGGCTACACCTTC. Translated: CASSFGTGSMWGYTF.

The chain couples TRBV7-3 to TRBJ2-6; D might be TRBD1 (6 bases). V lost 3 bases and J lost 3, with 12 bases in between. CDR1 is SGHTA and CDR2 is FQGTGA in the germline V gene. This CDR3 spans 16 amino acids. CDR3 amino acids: CASSFPQGFGANVLTF. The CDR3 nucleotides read TGTGCCAGCAGCTTCCCTCAGGGGTTTGGGGCCAACGTCCTGACTTTC.

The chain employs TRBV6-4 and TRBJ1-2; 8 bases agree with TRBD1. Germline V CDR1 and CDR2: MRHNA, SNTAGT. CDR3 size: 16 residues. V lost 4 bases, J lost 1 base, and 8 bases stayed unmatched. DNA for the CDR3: TGTGCCAGCAGTGCCACAGGGGGGGACGGTAACTATGGCTACACCTTC. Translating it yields CASSATGGDGNYGYTF.

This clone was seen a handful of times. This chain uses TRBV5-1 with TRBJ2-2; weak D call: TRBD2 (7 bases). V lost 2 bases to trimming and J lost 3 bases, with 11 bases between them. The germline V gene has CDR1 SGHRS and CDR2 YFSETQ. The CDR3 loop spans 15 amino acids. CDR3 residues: CASSFTGRDTGELFF. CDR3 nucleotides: TGCGCCAGCAGCTTTACAGGGAGGGACACCGGGGAGCTGTTTTTT.

The CDR3 region is CASSRADSNYGYTF. CDR3 nucleotides: TGTGCCAGCAGCCGGGCTGACAGTAACTATGGCTACACCTTC. This chain links TRBV3-1 (or the pseudogene TRBV3-2) with TRBJ1-2; D perhaps matches TRBD1 (5 bases). The CDR3 is 14 residues long. The germline CDR1 and CDR2 sequences are LGHDT and YNNKEL (reference sequence). Trimming took off 4 bases at V and 1 base at J, with 10 bases between the two ends.

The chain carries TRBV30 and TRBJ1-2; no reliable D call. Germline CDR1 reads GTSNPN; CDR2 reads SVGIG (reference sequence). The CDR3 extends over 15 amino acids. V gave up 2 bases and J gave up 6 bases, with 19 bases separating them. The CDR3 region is CAWSFRPLSQDGYTF. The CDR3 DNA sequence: TGTGCCTGGAGTTTCCGGCCCCTAAGTCAGGATGGCTACACCTTC.

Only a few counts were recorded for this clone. CDR3 sequence (DNA): TGTGCCAGCAGTTTTCGGGGTACCTATGGCTACACCTTC. Translation: CASSFRGTYGYTF. The chain has TRBV12-3 or TRBV12-4 and TRBJ1-2; D uncertain. The length of the CDR3 is 13 residues. Between the trimmed V and J ends, which lost 3 bases and 4 bases, there was a span of 9 bases.

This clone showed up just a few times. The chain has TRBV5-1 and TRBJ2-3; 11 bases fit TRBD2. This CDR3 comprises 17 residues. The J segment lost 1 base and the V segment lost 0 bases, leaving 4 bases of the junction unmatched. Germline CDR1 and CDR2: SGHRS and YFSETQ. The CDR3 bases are TGCGCCAGCAGCTTGGAGGGTAGCGGGAGGGGCACAGATACGCAGTATTTT. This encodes CASSLEGSGRGTDTQYF.

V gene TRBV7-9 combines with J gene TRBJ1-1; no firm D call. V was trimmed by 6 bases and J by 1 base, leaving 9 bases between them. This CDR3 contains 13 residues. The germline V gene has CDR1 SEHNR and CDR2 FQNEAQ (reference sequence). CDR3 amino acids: CASSPDTNTEAFF. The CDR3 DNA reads TGTGCCAGCAGTCCCGACACGAACACTGAAGCTTTCTTT.

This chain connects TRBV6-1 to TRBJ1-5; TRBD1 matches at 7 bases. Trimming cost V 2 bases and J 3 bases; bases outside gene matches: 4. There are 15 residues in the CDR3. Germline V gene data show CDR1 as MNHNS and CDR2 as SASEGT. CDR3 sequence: CASSEMGQLNQPQHF. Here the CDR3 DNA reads TGTGCCAGCAGTGAAATGGGACAGCTCAATCAGCCCCAGCATTTT.

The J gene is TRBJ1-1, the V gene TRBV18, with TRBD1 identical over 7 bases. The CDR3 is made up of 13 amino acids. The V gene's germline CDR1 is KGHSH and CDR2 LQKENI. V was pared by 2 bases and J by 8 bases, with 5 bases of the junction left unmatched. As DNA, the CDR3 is TGTGCCAGCTCACCAGCTGGGACAGTCGAAGCTTTCTTT. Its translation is CASSPAGTVEAFF.

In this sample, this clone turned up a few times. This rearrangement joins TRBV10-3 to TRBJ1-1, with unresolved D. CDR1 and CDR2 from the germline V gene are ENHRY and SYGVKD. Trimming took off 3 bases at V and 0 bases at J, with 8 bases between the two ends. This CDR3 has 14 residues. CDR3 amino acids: CAISEYSLNTEAFF. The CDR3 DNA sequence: TGTGCCATCAGTGAATACAGTTTGAACACTGAAGCTTTCTTT.

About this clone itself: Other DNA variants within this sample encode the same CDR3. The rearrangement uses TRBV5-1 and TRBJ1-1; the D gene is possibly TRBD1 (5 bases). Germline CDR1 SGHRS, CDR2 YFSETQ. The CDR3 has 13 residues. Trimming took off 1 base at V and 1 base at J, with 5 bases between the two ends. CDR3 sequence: CASSLQGNTEAFF. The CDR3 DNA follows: TGCGCCAGCAGCTTGCAGGGGAACACTGAAGCTTTCTTT.

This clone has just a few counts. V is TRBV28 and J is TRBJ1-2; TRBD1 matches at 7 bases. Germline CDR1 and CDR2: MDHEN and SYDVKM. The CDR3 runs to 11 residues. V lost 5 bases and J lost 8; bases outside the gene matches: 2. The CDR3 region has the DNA TGTGCCAGCAGTAGGGACAGAGGCTACACCTTC. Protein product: CASSRDRGYTF.

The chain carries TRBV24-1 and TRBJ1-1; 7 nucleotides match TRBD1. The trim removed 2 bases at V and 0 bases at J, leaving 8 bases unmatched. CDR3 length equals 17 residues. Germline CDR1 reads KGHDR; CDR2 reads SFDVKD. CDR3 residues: CATSDSTGVILNTEAFF. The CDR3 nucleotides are TGTGCCACCAGTGATTCCACAGGGGTCATTCTGAACACTGAAGCTTTCTTT.

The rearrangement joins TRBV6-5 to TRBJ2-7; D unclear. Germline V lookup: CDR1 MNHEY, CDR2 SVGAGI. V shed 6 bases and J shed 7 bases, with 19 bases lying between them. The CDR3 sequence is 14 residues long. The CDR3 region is CASRPSGEVGEQYF. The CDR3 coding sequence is TGTGCCAGCAGACCTTCTGGCGAGGTTGGGGAGCAGTACTTC.